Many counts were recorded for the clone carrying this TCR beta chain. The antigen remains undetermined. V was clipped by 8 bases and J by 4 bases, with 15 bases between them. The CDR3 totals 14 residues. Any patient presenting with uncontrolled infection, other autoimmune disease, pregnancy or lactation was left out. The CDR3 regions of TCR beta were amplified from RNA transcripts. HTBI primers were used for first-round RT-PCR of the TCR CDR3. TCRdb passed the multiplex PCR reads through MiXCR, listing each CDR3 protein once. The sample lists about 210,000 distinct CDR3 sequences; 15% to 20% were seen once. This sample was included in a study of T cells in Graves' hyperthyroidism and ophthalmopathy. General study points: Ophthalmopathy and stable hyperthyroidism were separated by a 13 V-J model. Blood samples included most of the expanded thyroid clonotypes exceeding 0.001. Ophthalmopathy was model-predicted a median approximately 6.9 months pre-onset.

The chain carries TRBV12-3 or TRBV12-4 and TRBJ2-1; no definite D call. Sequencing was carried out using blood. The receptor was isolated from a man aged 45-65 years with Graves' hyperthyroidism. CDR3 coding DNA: TGTGCCAGCCAAGACTGGGCCACTTACAATGAGCAGTTCTTC. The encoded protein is CASQDWATYNEQFF.